Sequencing of this T cell receptor (beta chain) was carried out in a study of blood T cell repertoires in COVID-19. This CDR3 contains 15 residues. The V segment lost 0 bases and the J segment 5 bases; nucleotides outside the gene matches: 6. The germline V gene has CDR1 KGHSH and CDR2 LQKENI. This clone was recorded once. Libraries were prepared by immunoSEQ multiplex PCR; TCRdb keeps only in-frame clonotypes and omits some of them. This table holds about 250,000 clones, 88% found once. This sequence was found in a woman aged 45 to 65 who had recovered from COVID-19. The chain carries TRBV18 and TRBJ2-5; 7 bases map to TRBD2. The sample taken for sequencing was PBMCs or T cells enriched from blood (not recorded which). The CDR3: CASSPPSQRDETQYF. As DNA, the CDR3 is TGTGCCAGCTCACCACCGAGCCAGCGGGACGAGACCCAGTACTTC. The whole variable domain, filled in from reference TRBV18 and TRBJ2-5, reads NAGVMQNPRHLVRRRGQEARLRCSPMKGHSHVYWYRQLPEEGLKFMVYLQKENIIDESGMPKERFSAEFPKEGPSILRIQQVVRGDSAAYFCASSPPSQRDETQYFGPGTRLLVL.